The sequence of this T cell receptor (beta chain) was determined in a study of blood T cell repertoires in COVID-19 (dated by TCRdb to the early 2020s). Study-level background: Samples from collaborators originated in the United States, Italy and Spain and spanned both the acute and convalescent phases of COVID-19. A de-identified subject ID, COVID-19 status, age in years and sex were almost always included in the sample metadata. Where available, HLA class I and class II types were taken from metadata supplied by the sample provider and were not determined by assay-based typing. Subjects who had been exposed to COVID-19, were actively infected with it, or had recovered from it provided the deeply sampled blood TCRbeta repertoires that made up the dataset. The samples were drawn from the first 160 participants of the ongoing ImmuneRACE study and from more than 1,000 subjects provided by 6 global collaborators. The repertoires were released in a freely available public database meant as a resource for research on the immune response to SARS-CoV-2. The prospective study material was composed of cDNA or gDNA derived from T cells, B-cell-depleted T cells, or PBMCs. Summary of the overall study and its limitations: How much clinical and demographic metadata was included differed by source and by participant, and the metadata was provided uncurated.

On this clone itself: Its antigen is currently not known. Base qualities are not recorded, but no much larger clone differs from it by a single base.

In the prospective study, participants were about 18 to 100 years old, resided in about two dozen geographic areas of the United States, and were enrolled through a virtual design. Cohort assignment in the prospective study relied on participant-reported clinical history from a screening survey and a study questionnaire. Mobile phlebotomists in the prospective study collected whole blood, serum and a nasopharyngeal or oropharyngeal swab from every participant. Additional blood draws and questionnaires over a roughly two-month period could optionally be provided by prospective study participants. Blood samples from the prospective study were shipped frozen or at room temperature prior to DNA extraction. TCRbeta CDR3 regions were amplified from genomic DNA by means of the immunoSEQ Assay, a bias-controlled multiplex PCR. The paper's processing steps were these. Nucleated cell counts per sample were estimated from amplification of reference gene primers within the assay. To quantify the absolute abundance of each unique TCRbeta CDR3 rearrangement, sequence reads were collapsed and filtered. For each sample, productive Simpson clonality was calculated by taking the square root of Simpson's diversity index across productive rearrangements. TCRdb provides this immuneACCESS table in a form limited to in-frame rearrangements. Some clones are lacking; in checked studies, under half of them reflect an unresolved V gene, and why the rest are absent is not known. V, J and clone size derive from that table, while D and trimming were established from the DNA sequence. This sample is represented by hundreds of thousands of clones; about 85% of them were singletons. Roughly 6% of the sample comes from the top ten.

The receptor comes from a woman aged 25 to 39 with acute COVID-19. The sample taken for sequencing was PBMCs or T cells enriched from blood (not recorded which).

The DNA sequence is TGTGCCAGCAGCCAACCCATACGTCCCATCGGAGGAGGCTACACCTTC. It translates to CASSQPIRPIGGGYTF. The chain employs TRBV16 and TRBJ1-2; a confident D gene designation cannot be given. From the cysteine up to the phenylalanine, the CDR3 has a length of 16 residues. Only the CDR3 DNA stays, 48 bases, in frame from base 1. CDR1 KGHSY and CDR2 FQNENV were looked up in the germline V gene. V was cut back by 2 bases and J by 8 bases, leaving a gap of 21 bases between them.